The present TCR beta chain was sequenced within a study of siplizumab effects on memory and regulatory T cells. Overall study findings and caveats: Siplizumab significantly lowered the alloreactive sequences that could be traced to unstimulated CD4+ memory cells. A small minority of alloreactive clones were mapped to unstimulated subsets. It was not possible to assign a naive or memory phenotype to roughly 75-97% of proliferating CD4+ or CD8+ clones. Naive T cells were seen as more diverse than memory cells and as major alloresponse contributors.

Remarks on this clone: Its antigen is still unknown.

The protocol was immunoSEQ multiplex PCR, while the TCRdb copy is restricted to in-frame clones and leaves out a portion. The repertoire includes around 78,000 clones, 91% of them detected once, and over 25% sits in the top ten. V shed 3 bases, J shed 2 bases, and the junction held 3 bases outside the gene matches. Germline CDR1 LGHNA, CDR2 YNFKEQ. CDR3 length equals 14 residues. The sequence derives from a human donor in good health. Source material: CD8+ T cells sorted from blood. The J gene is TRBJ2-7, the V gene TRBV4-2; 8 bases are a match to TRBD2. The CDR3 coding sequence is TGTGCCAGCAGCCAGGGACTAGAAACCTACGAGCAGTACTTC. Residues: CASSQGLETYEQYF.